This TCR beta chain appears in the sequencing data of a study of blood T cells in healthy people across ages. A remark on this clonotype: Its antigen is not identified.

Findings and caveats of the study: Reliance upon unsorted PBMCs precluded definitive naive versus antigen-experienced comparison. Long-lived donors exceeded aged donors in naive CD4+ cells and diversity.

The trim removed 5 bases at V and 5 bases at J, leaving 11 bases unmatched. The CDR3 sequence is 15 residues long. The germline V gene has CDR1 MNHEY and CDR2 SMNVEV (reference sequence). Next came a second PCR, run for about 6 to 12 cycles, which used a sample-barcoded 5' primer along with a J-beta primer mix. Samples each returned at least 2.5 million CDR3-containing paired-end reads. Each CDR3 protein is one row after TCRdb ran MiXCR on the 5' RACE reads. The sample comprises roughly 1.6 million distinct CDR3 sequences, approximately 32% of which are singletons, and approximately 11% rests with the top ten.

The V and J genes are TRBV27 and TRBJ2-5, with 7 nucleotides matching TRBD2. The source of this sequence is a woman between 25 and 40 years old in good health. Sequenced: blood. CDR3 in amino acids: CASSALGAGVETQYF. DNA for the CDR3: TGTGCCAGCAGTGCCCTAGGGGCGGGGGTGGAGACCCAGTACTTC.